This T cell receptor beta chain was recorded in a study of graft-versus-host responses after intestinal transplantation. V was clipped by 9 bases and J by 2 bases, with 23 bases between them. The CDR3 sequence is 16 residues long. Per germline, CDR1 SGDLS and CDR2 YYNGEE. This table comes from immunoSEQ multiplex PCR, and its TCRdb copy is limited to in-frame clones, with some not included. This table has some 39,000 clones, more than 80% appearing once. The specimen was PBMCs, collected 700 to 850 days after intestinal transplantation. The rearrangement uses TRBV9 and TRBJ1-1; no reliable D call. The TCR originated in a human patient who received an intestinal transplant, so some T cells may come from the graft donor. In DNA form, the CDR3 reads TGTGCCACCTATGCTCTCGAGGACGGAGTAAACACTGAAGCTTTCTTT. As protein: CATYALEDGVNTEAFF.